The 32 T cell receptor beta chains in this list originate from one sample, sequenced in a study of blood T cells in healthy people across ages. Combining a sample-barcoded 5' primer with a J-beta primer mix, a second PCR ran for 7 to 11 cycles. Via MiXCR, TCRdb re-called the 5' RACE reads, giving one row per CDR3 protein. The sample includes about 690,000 distinct CDR3 sequences, around 41% of them seen just once. The material sequenced was blood. The source of these receptors is a man older than 75 in good health.

About this clonotype: The CDR3 carries no conserved terminal phenylalanine or tryptophan, so it likely arises from a read error. CDR3 DNA: TGCAGTGCCTCATTCCGCTATGGCTACACCTCC. Protein sequence: CSASFRYGYTS. The chain is built from TRBV20-1 and TRBJ1-2; D remains unclear. Germline V gene data show CDR1 as DFQATT and CDR2 as SNEGSKA (reference sequence). Trimming stripped 6 bases from V and 4 bases from J, with 9 bases between. This CDR3 has 11 amino acids.

V and J are TRBV9 and TRBJ1-2; D ambiguous. Germline V CDR1 and CDR2: SGDLS, YYNGEE. This CDR3 is 14 amino acids long. V was cut by 0 bases and J by 4 bases, with 10 bases left in between. CDR3 sequence reads: CASSVESGSYGYTF. In nucleotides, the CDR3 is TGTGCCAGCAGCGTAGAGTCGGGGTCCTATGGCTACACCTTC.

This clonotype was counted a few times. The chain links TRBV29-1 to TRBJ1-2, with 8 bases that match TRBD1. The junction had 5 bases not matched to a gene; V was cut back by 4 bases and J by 4 bases. The CDR3 totals 13 residues. Germline CDR1 SQVTM, CDR2 ANQGSEA. The chain's CDR3 is CSVGGQGGYGYTF. The DNA for the CDR3 is TGCAGCGTTGGAGGACAGGGAGGCTATGGCTACACCTTC.

Notes on this clonotype: At one boundary the junction diverges from the germline segment, which might be a read error. J is TRBJ2-7 and V is TRBV7-2; 9 bases map to TRBD1. Germline assignment: CDR1 SGHTA and CDR2 FQGNSA. CDR3 length equals 13 residues. Written as DNA, the CDR3 is TGTGCCGGCAGCAGGGACAGGGATTACGAGCAGTACTTC. It specifies CAGSRDRDYEQYF. The entire variable domain, with the rest obtained from reference TRBV7-2 and TRBJ2-7, is as follows: GAGVSQSPSNKVTEKGKDVELRCDPISGHTALYWYRQSLGQGLEFLIYFQGNSAPDKSGLPSDRFSAERTGGSVSTLTIQRTQQEDSAVYLCAGSRDRDYEQYFGPGTRLTVT.

This clonotype has a handful of counts. V and J are TRBV20-1 and TRBJ2-5, with 10 bases lining up with TRBD2. Trimming removed 5 bases from V and 11 bases from J; junction bases left unmatched: 11. Looked up from germline, CDR1 is DFQATT and CDR2 is SNEGSKA (reference sequence). The CDR3 has 13 residues. This CDR3 is CSAGLAVGIGQYF. DNA for the CDR3: TGCAGTGCTGGACTAGCGGTGGGGATCGGGCAGTACTTC.

In its sample, this clonotype was seen a few times. The V call is TRBV4-2, the J call TRBJ2-7; no definite D call. The V gene lost 0 bases and the J gene lost 3 bases, with 9 bases spanning the gap. The CDR3 loop spans 14 amino acids. CDR1 is LGHNA, CDR2 YNFKEQ, per germline. The chain's CDR3 is CASSQDSSVYEQYF. CDR3 coding DNA: TGTGCCAGCAGCCAAGATTCTTCGGTCTACGAGCAGTACTTC.

A remark on this clonotype: One base away lies a much larger clone, so this may be a sequencing read error. The chain joins TRBV6-2 or TRBV6-3 to TRBJ2-1; D may be TRBD1 (6 bases). Trimming cost V 7 bases and J 11 bases, with 21 bases left between them. CDR3 length equals 14 residues. Germline-derived CDR1 and CDR2 are MNHEY and SVGEGT. DNA for the CDR3: TGTGCCAGCAACCTCGACAGGATACTTCTTCAGCAGTTCTTC. Translated: CASNLDRILLQQFF.

The rearrangement links TRBV6-2 or TRBV6-3 to TRBJ2-3; the D gene is possibly TRBD2 (6 bases). From germline, CDR1 is MNHEY and CDR2 SVGEGT. The CDR3 consists of 12 residues. V was shortened by 8 bases and J by 7 bases, with 13 bases between the two germline ends. The CDR3 coding sequence is TGTGCCAGCGGGGGGTTTAAGCATACGCAGTATTTT. It encodes CASGGFKHTQYF.

In its sample, this clonotype was seen a few times. The gene calls are TRBV27 and TRBJ2-3; 7 bases align to TRBD2. The V gene end was trimmed by 2 bases and the J gene end by 2 bases; junction bases not matched to a gene: 1. CDR1 is MNHEY, CDR2 SMNVEV, per germline (reference sequence). The CDR3 is made up of 14 amino acids. The DNA of the CDR3 is TGTGCCAGCAGTTTAGGGACTAACACAGATACGCAGTATTTT. Residues: CASSLGTNTDTQYF.

This clonotype was recorded at least ten times. This sequence joins TRBV11-2 and TRBJ2-3, with TRBD2 matching over 9 bases. Germline values: CDR1 SGHAT, CDR2 FQNNGV. The CDR3 covers 20 residues. Germline trimming cut 1 base from V and 0 bases from J; bases unmatched to any gene: 14. CDR3 bases: TGTGCCAGCAGCTTAGTGGGTAGCGGGAGAGGCCGTTCTAGCACAGATACGCAGTATTTT. Protein product: CASSLVGSGRGRSSTDTQYF.

This chain connects TRBV7-9 to TRBJ2-1; 7 bases agree with TRBD2. CDR1 is SEHNR, CDR2 FQNEAQ, per germline (reference sequence). This CDR3 is built from 18 residues. V was clipped by 4 bases and J by 8 bases; unmatched bases: 20. The CDR3 loop is CASSYAGWGGRSPDEQFF. CDR3 coding DNA: TGTGCCAGCAGCTACGCGGGTTGGGGGGGACGGTCTCCGGATGAGCAGTTCTTC.

The V call is TRBV9, the J call TRBJ2-7; 8 nucleotides align to TRBD2. V dropped 7 bases and J dropped 1; count of bases not matched to a gene: 7. Germline V CDR1 and CDR2: SGDLS, YYNGEE. This CDR3 has 14 residues. The CDR3: CASGVSGGSYEQYF. The CDR3 DNA follows: TGTGCCAGCGGGGTAAGCGGGGGTTCCTACGAGCAGTACTTC. Supplemented by reference TRBV9 and TRBJ2-7, the full variable domain reads DSGVTQTPKHLITATGQRVTLRCSPRSGDLSVYWYQQSLDQGLQFLIQYYNGEERAKGNILERFSAQQFPDLHSELNLSSLELGDSALYFCASGVSGGSYEQYFGPGTRLTVT.

This clonotype was detected many times. The chain carries TRBV28 and TRBJ2-5; D call uncertain. The germline CDR1 and CDR2 sequences are MDHEN and SYDVKM. V was trimmed by 4 bases and J by 1 base, leaving 10 bases between them. The CDR3 has 14 residues. For the CDR3, the DNA is TGTGCCAGCAGTTATCAGGAGCTCCAAGAGACCCAGTACTTC. Translated: CASSYQELQETQYF.

This clonotype has at least ten counts. The chain employs TRBV29-1 and TRBJ2-3; unclear D gene. The CDR3 consists of 13 residues. V was pared by 5 bases and J by 2 bases, with 11 bases between. Germline lookup yields CDR1 SQVTM and CDR2 ANQGSEA. CDR3 coding DNA: TGCAGCGTTTCCGCGAGGTACACAGATACGCAGTATTTT. Encoded protein: CSVSARYTDTQYF.

The chain recombines TRBV20-1 with TRBJ2-1; the D is unclear. Germline CDR1 and CDR2: DFQATT and SNEGSKA (reference sequence). The CDR3 spans 15 residues. Trimming left V 6 bases short and J 2 bases short, with 17 bases between. CDR3 nucleotide sequence: TGCAGTGCACAGATAAATATGCGGACCTACAATGAGCAGTTCTTC. Protein: CSAQINMRTYNEQFF.

The rearrangement joins TRBV28 to TRBJ2-1; a possible D gene is TRBD2 (6 bases). The CDR3 covers 16 residues. Germline V gene data show CDR1 as MDHEN and CDR2 as SYDVKM. The V gene lost 7 bases and the J gene lost 0 bases, with 16 bases spanning the gap. The CDR3 is CASIQGGASSYNEQFF. In DNA, the CDR3 is TGTGCCAGCATCCAAGGAGGGGCCAGCTCCTACAATGAGCAGTTCTTC.

V usage is TRBV20-1 and J usage is TRBJ2-2, with 12 bases identical to TRBD2. Losses at the gene ends were 6 bases for V and 2 bases for J; bases not matched to a gene: 7. This CDR3 contains 16 residues. CDR1 is DFQATT, CDR2 SNEGSKA, per germline (reference sequence). This chain's CDR3 is CSAQPGLAGNTGELFF. CDR3 nucleotides: TGCAGTGCGCAGCCGGGACTAGCGGGTAACACCGGGGAGCTGTTTTTT.

This clonotype was detected once. A junction end diverges from the germline sequence, so it may reflect a read error. The chain combines TRBV30 with TRBJ1-1, with D perhaps TRBD1 (5 bases). The CDR3 runs to 11 residues. Germline loops: CDR1 GTSNPN, CDR2 SVGIG (reference sequence). Here the CDR3 reads CAGSVQDEAFF. In nucleotides, the CDR3 is TGTGCCGGGAGTGTACAGGATGAAGCTTTCTTT. Together with reference TRBV30 and TRBJ1-1, the CDR3 gives the full variable domain: SQTIHQWPATLVQPVGSPLSLECTVEGTSNPNLYWYRQAAGRGLQLLFYSVGIGQISSEVPQNLSASRPQDRQFILSSKKLLLSDSGFYLCAGSVQDEAFFGQGTRLTVV.

The V call is TRBV7-8, the J call TRBJ2-3; TRBD2 aligns across 7 bases. The ends lost 3 bases at V and 4 bases at J; junction bases unmatched: 13. Looked up from germline, CDR1 is SGHVS and CDR2 is FQNEAQ. The CDR3 length is 17 residues. This CDR3 reads CASSLRISGGGSDTQYF. CDR3 nucleotides: TGTGCCAGCAGCTTGAGGATCTCGGGGGGTGGGTCAGATACGCAGTATTTT. Full variable domain (outside the CDR3, taken from reference TRBV7-8 and TRBJ2-3): GAGVSQSPRYKVAKRGQDVALRCDPISGHVSLFWYQQALGQGPEFLTYFQNEAQLDKSGLPSDRFFAERPEGSVSTLKIQRTQQEDSAVYLCASSLRISGGGSDTQYFGPGTRLTVL.

The chain uses TRBV10-1 and TRBJ2-1, with D possibly TRBD2 on 5 matching bases. The CDR3 consists of 17 residues. Germline V lookup: CDR1 WNHNN, CDR2 SYGVQD (reference sequence). Trimming cost V 0 bases and J 2 bases, with 14 bases left between them. CDR3 coding DNA: TGCGCCAGCAGTGAGTCAAAAGGGAGTATCCCCTACAATGAGCAGTTCTTC. Encoded protein: CASSESKGSIPYNEQFF.

This clonotype came up many times. The gene calls are TRBV7-8 and TRBJ1-5, with a weak D call TRBD1 (5 bases). The CDR3 has 18 residues. The germline V gene has CDR1 SGHVS and CDR2 FQNEAQ. V lost 2 bases to trimming and J lost 0 bases, with 17 bases between them. The CDR3 nucleotides are TGTGCCAGCAGCTTAAAACCGTGGGGGAGTAATAGCAATCAGCCCCAGCATTTT. Translating gives CASSLKPWGSNSNQPQHF.

V gene TRBV6-5 combines with J gene TRBJ2-2; TRBD1 agrees at 7 bases. Germline CDR1 is MNHEY and CDR2 is SVGAGI. CDR3 length equals 16 residues. With V trimmed by 4 bases and J by 6 bases, 11 bases remained unmatched. The CDR3 bases are TGTGCCAGCAGTTCCCGGGGCAGGGGGAGCGCCGGGGAGCTGTTTTTT. It is translated as CASSSRGRGSAGELFF.

This clonotype was seen a few times. V gene TRBV7-2 combines with J gene TRBJ2-3, with D perhaps TRBD1 (5 bases). This CDR3 has 17 residues. With 2 bases removed from V and 0 bases from J, the gap between germline ends came to 15 bases. Germline values: CDR1 SGHTA, CDR2 FQGNSA. CDR3 in DNA: TGTGCCAGCAGCTTAAGGGGTGGCAGGTTTAGCACAGATACGCAGTATTTT. Protein: CASSLRGGRFSTDTQYF. The full variable domain, in which reference TRBV7-2 and TRBJ2-3 provide the parts outside the CDR3, is GAGVSQSPSNKVTEKGKDVELRCDPISGHTALYWYRQSLGQGLEFLIYFQGNSAPDKSGLPSDRFSAERTGGSVSTLTIQRTQQEDSAVYLCASSLRGGRFSTDTQYFGPGTRLTVL.

The V gene is TRBV11-2, the J gene TRBJ2-3; 10 bases line up with TRBD2. The J segment lost 0 bases and the V segment lost 2 bases, leaving 5 bases of the junction unmatched. The CDR3 loop spans 17 amino acids. Germline assignment: CDR1 SGHAT and CDR2 FQNNGV. CDR3: CASSLFLAGASTDTQYF. The CDR3 DNA follows: TGTGCCAGCAGCTTATTTCTAGCGGGGGCTAGCACAGATACGCAGTATTTT.

This chain joins TRBV6-2 or TRBV6-3 and TRBJ2-1; 16 bases are a match to TRBD2. This CDR3 is built from 17 residues. The germline gives CDR1 MNHEY, CDR2 SVGEGT. V trimming: 6 bases; J trimming: 7 bases; junction bases outside the gene matches: 9. CDR3 protein: CASRPGLAGGQGNEQFF. The CDR3 region has the DNA TGTGCCAGCAGACCGGGACTAGCGGGAGGGCAGGGAAATGAGCAGTTCTTC.

This chain uses TRBV6-2 or TRBV6-3 with TRBJ2-7; 8 positions match TRBD2. V was pared by 6 bases and J by 3 bases, with 4 bases of the junction left unmatched. Germline CDR1 and CDR2: MNHEY and SVGEGT. There are 13 residues in the CDR3. As DNA, the CDR3 is TGTGCCAGCAGCGGGGGGGTACGCTACGAGCAGTACTTC. Translated, it gives CASSGGVRYEQYF.

This chain connects TRBV29-1 to TRBJ1-2; D remains ambiguous. V lost 1 base to trimming and J lost 5 bases, with 11 bases between them. This CDR3 contains 13 residues. Germline assignment: CDR1 SQVTM and CDR2 ANQGSEA. The CDR3 spells CSVEGVSGYGYTF. In DNA form, the CDR3 reads TGCAGCGTTGAAGGGGTTTCCGGGTATGGCTACACCTTC. Combining the CDR3 with reference TRBV29-1 and TRBJ1-2 gives the whole variable domain SAVISQKPSRDICQRGTSLTIQCQVDSQVTMMFWYRQQPGQSLTLIATANQGSEATYESGFVIDKFPISRPNLTFSTLTVSNMSPEDSSIYLCSVEGVSGYGYTFGSGTRLTVV.

Turning to this clonotype: Because it lacks the conserved phenylalanine or tryptophan at the end, this CDR3 is likely a read error. The chain is built from TRBV12-3 or TRBV12-4 and TRBJ2-5, with D hard to call. The CDR3 has 12 amino acids. V lost 3 bases to trimming and J lost 3 bases, with 5 bases between them. This CDR3 reads CASSLREETQYS. The CDR3 nucleotides are TGTGCCAGCAGTTTGAGAGAAGAGACCCAGTACTCC.

As for this clonotype: A much larger clone sits a single nucleotide away, making a read error possible. The chain links TRBV4-2 to TRBJ1-4; TRBD1 matches 7 bases. The CDR3 extends over 17 amino acids. CDR1 and CDR2 (germline): LGHNA, YNFKEQ. V lost 0 bases to trimming and J lost 7 bases; unmatched junction nucleotides: 11. The CDR3 reads CASSQEQRQGGGEKLFF. In DNA, the CDR3 is TGTGCCAGCAGCCAAGAGCAACGACAGGGAGGTGGTGAAAAACTGTTTTTT.

This clonotype was found many times. The rearrangement joins TRBV3-1 to TRBJ2-3; D possibly uses TRBD1 or TRBD2 (5 bases each). This CDR3 has 15 residues. CDR1 LGHDT and CDR2 YNNKEL come from the germline V gene (reference sequence). V lost 4 bases and J 0 bases, leaving 11 bases between the germline ends. The CDR3 bases are TGTGCCAGCAGCCTAGGGACGGCTAGCACAGATACGCAGTATTTT. This encodes CASSLGTASTDTQYF.

This clonotype was observed a few times. CDR3 coding DNA: TGTGCCAGCAGCTCTAGCGGGAGTAGGGCAGATACGCAGTATTTT. As protein: CASSSSGSRADTQYF. The chain carries TRBV7-3 and TRBJ2-3, with 10 nucleotides matching TRBD2. This CDR3 region has 15 residues. The trim removed 4 bases at V and 4 bases at J, leaving 5 bases unmatched. Germline-derived CDR1 and CDR2 are SGHTA and FQGTGA.

The count of this clonotype is one. The chain employs TRBV6-2 or TRBV6-3 and TRBJ2-1; D may be TRBD1 (5 bases). The CDR3 runs to 14 residues. V was clipped by 5 bases and J by 10 bases, with 18 bases between them. Germline V gene lookup returns CDR1 MNHEY and CDR2 SVGEGT. CDR3 sequence (DNA): TGTGCCAGCAGTGAAGGGGCTTCGTTCTACGAGCAGTTCTTC. Amino acid sequence: CASSEGASFYEQFF.